The 32 T cell receptor beta chains given below trace back to one sample, sequenced in a study of cytomegalovirus exposure and HLA in healthy donors. The PCR had 60 Vbeta and 13 Jbeta primers. Produced via immunoSEQ multiplex PCR; TCRdb's table is partial and in-frame only. Found here are 110,000 or so clones, 60% to 85% of them singletons; the top ten hold nearly 3%. The material sequenced was PBMCs. The receptors stem from a middle-aged woman in good health and CMV-seropositive.

The chain carries TRBV18 and TRBJ2-7; 14 bases map to TRBD2. The CDR3 runs to 16 residues. V lost 3 bases and J lost 5; bases outside the gene matches: 6. Germline V gene sequence: CDR1 KGHSH, CDR2 LQKENI. In nucleotides, the CDR3 is TGTGCCAGCTCACCTCGGACTAGCGGGGGGCGGGACGAGCAGTACTTC. This codes for CASSPRTSGGRDEQYF.

The chain carries TRBV10-3 and TRBJ2-1; 8 bases are shared with TRBD2. The CDR3 spans 15 residues. V gave up 3 bases and J gave up 6 bases; unmatched junction bases: 7. Germline CDR1 ENHRY, CDR2 SYGVKD. For the CDR3, the DNA is TGTGCCATCAGTGAATCGGGGGGGCCTTTCAATGAGCAGTTCTTC. Protein sequence: CAISESGGPFNEQFF.

The genes are TRBV9 and TRBJ2-7; 8 nucleotides match TRBD2. V lost 3 bases to trimming and J lost 6 bases; unmatched junction nucleotides: 5. This CDR3 region has 13 residues. Germline-derived CDR1 and CDR2 are SGDLS and YYNGEE. The CDR3 region has the DNA TGTGCCAGCAGCGCCGGACTAGCTTCCGAGCAGTACTTC. It is translated as CASSAGLASEQYF. The full variable domain, rest sourced from reference TRBV9 and TRBJ2-7, is DSGVTQTPKHLITATGQRVTLRCSPRSGDLSVYWYQQSLDQGLQFLIQYYNGEERAKGNILERFSAQQFPDLHSELNLSSLELGDSALYFCASSAGLASEQYFGPGTRLTVT.

The CDR3 protein is CAISDVLAPSTDTQYF. CDR3 in DNA: TGTGCCATCAGTGACGTACTAGCGCCTAGCACAGATACGCAGTATTTT. This rearrangement joins TRBV10-3 to TRBJ2-3; TRBD2 matches 7 bases. V was clipped by 3 bases and J by 0 bases; unmatched bases: 6. Germline CDR1 is ENHRY and CDR2 is SYGVKD. CDR3 length: 16 residues.

The chain links TRBV6-5 to TRBJ2-5; 10 bases agree with TRBD2. This CDR3 is built from 15 residues. With 10 bases clipped from V and 3 bases from J, the junction kept 11 bases outside the gene matches. The germline gives CDR1 MNHEY, CDR2 SVGAGI. The DNA of the CDR3 is TGTGCCACCTTCAAGGCTAGCGGGGGCGAAGAGACCCAGTACTTC. Its translation: CATFKASGGEETQYF.

This rearrangement joins TRBV4-2 to TRBJ2-1; 12 bases are shared with TRBD2. The V gene end was trimmed by 1 base and the J gene end by 5 bases; junction bases not matched to a gene: 6. Germline loops: CDR1 LGHNA, CDR2 YNFKEQ. The CDR3 runs 17 residues. CDR3 nucleotide sequence: TGTGCCAGCAGCCAAGGGCTAGCGGGAGGGCCAGACAATGAGCAGTTCTTC. Translation gives CASSQGLAGGPDNEQFF.

The chain uses TRBV5-4 and TRBJ1-2; the D gene is possibly TRBD1 (5 bases). Deletions cut 3 bases from V and 4 bases from J, with 13 bases between. Germline V gives CDR1 SGHNT, CDR2 YYREEE (reference sequence). The CDR3 sequence is 14 residues long. The DNA for the CDR3 is TGTGCCAGCAGCTGGAGGGGTGACCCCTATGGCTACACCTTC. Translating gives CASSWRGDPYGYTF.

The rearrangement links TRBV6-5 to TRBJ2-1; weak D call: TRBD1 (6 bases). Trimming removed 2 bases from V and 8 bases from J, with 19 bases in between. CDR3 length: 16 residues. Germline V lookup: CDR1 MNHEY, CDR2 SVGAGI. CDR3 sequence reads: CASSYAPGTSPDEQFF. The CDR3 bases are TGTGCCAGCAGTTACGCGCCGGGGACATCCCCGGATGAGCAGTTCTTC.

The J gene is TRBJ1-4, the V gene TRBV6-5; possibly TRBD1 for D (6 bases). This CDR3 comprises 15 residues. V was trimmed by 7 bases and J by 0 bases, leaving 12 bases between them. Per germline, CDR1 MNHEY and CDR2 SVGAGI. The CDR3 DNA is TGTGCCAGCAAACGGGGGGGCACAACTAATGAAAAACTGTTTTTT. Residues: CASKRGGTTNEKLFF.

The gene calls are TRBV9 and TRBJ2-2, with 10 nucleotides matching TRBD1. The CDR3 extends over 16 amino acids. J lost 8 bases, V lost 1 base, and 8 bases had no gene match. Per germline, CDR1 SGDLS and CDR2 YYNGEE. For the CDR3, the DNA is TGTGCCAGCAGCGTAAGACAGGGGGCCGGGATGGGGGAGCTGTTTTTT. Translated, it gives CASSVRQGAGMGELFF.

This chain links TRBV25-1 with TRBJ2-7; D is unresolved. V was pared by 4 bases and J by 3 bases, with 4 bases between. The CDR3 is made up of 11 amino acids. Germline assignment: CDR1 MGHDK and CDR2 SYGVNS. In nucleotides, the CDR3 is TGTGCCAGCAGTGTTTACTACGAGCAGTACTTC. Protein product: CASSVYYEQYF.

The gene calls are TRBV4-2 and TRBJ2-1; the match to TRBD2 covers 8 bases. V was clipped by 2 bases and J by 1 base; unmatched bases: 7. Germline V gene sequence: CDR1 LGHNA, CDR2 YNFKEQ. This CDR3 has 17 amino acids. CDR3 in DNA: TGTGCCAGCAGCCAATCTCGAGCGGGGGAGTCCTACAATGAGCAGTTCTTC. It translates to CASSQSRAGESYNEQFF.

The chain couples TRBV9 to TRBJ2-3, with D hard to call. Germline CDR1 and CDR2: SGDLS and YYNGEE. The CDR3 loop spans 16 amino acids. Trimming pared 0 bases from V and 2 bases from J, leaving 13 bases between. As DNA, the CDR3 is TGTGCCAGCAGCGTAGACTCTACCTTTTACACAGATACGCAGTATTTT. This gives the protein CASSVDSTFYTDTQYF.

The table lists this clone with a few counts. The chain recombines TRBV7-9 with TRBJ1-2; D call uncertain. The length of the CDR3 is 12 residues. Trimming cost V 5 bases and J 5 bases, with 9 bases left between them. Per germline, CDR1 SEHNR and CDR2 FQNEAQ (reference sequence). The CDR3 reads CASSPDLYGYTF. In nucleotides, the CDR3 is TGTGCCAGCAGCCCAGACTTATATGGCTACACCTTC.

This chain links TRBV14 with TRBJ1-2, with 9 nucleotides matching TRBD1. Germline-derived CDR1 and CDR2 are SGHDN and FVKESK. The CDR3 has 15 amino acids. V lost 0 bases and J lost 4; bases outside the gene matches: 3. The CDR3 reads CASSQDDRGAYGYTF. CDR3 sequence (DNA): TGTGCCAGCAGCCAAGACGACAGGGGGGCCTATGGCTACACCTTC. Complete variable domain (other parts from reference TRBV14 and TRBJ1-2): EAGVTQFPSHSVIEKGQTVTLRCDPISGHDNLYWYRRVMGKEIKFLLHFVKESKQDESGMPNNRFLAERTGGTYSTLKVQPAELEDSGVYFCASSQDDRGAYGYTFGSGTRLTVV.

The chain is built from TRBV2 and TRBJ2-4; TRBD1 might be the D (7 bases). Deletions cut 3 bases from V and 11 bases from J, with 20 bases between. CDR3 length: 15 residues. Germline V CDR1 and CDR2: SNHLY, FYNNEI. The CDR3 region is CASSDRGGRGWVQYF. The CDR3 nucleotides are TGTGCCAGCAGTGACCGGGGAGGCAGGGGGTGGGTTCAGTACTTC. The full variable domain, rest sourced from reference TRBV2 and TRBJ2-4, is EPEVTQTPSHQVTQMGQEVILRCVPISNHLYFYWYRQILGQKVEFLVSFYNNEISEKSEIFDDQFSVERPDGSNFTLKIRSTKLEDSAMYFCASSDRGGRGWVQYFGAGTRLSVL.

The chain employs TRBV10-3 and TRBJ2-3; 7 nucleotides line up with TRBD2. Germline V gene data show CDR1 as ENHRY and CDR2 as SYGVKD. Trimming at V came to 7 bases and at J to 5 bases, leaving 9 bases not matched to a gene. The CDR3 extends over 14 amino acids. The CDR3 spells CAINPRLAEDTQYF. Here the CDR3 DNA reads TGTGCCATCAATCCCCGACTAGCAGAAGATACGCAGTATTTT.

The chain is built from TRBV5-1 and TRBJ2-2, with D perhaps matching TRBD1 (5 bases). V shed 4 bases and J shed 0 bases, with 10 bases lying between them. Germline V gene sequence: CDR1 SGHRS, CDR2 YFSETQ. The CDR3 runs 15 residues. CDR3 sequence: CASSVDRPNTGELFF. DNA for the CDR3: TGCGCCAGCAGCGTTGACAGACCGAACACCGGGGAGCTGTTTTTT.

V usage is TRBV4-2 and J usage is TRBJ2-2, with 12 bases aligning to TRBD2. This CDR3 is 17 amino acids long. Germline V lookup: CDR1 LGHNA, CDR2 YNFKEQ. The J segment lost 8 bases and the V segment lost 0 bases, leaving 7 bases of the junction unmatched. CDR3 protein: CASSQDTSGRSRGELFF. In DNA, the CDR3 is TGTGCCAGCAGCCAAGATACTAGCGGGAGGTCTAGGGGGGAGCTGTTTTTT.

This clone was observed a handful of times. CDR3: CASITGTGLYNEQFF. In DNA, the CDR3 is TGTGCCAGCATCACCGGGACAGGGCTATACAATGAGCAGTTCTTC. This chain connects TRBV28 to TRBJ2-1; 9 bases agree with TRBD1. V lost 7 bases, J lost 4 bases, and 8 bases stayed unmatched. Germline CDR1 reads MDHEN; CDR2 reads SYDVKM. This CDR3 is built from 15 residues.

The chain joins TRBV29-1 to TRBJ1-1; no clear D gene. Trimming shortened V by 5 bases and J by 0 bases, and 7 bases separated the two germline ends. The CDR3 has 12 residues. CDR1 is SQVTM and CDR2 is ANQGSEA in the germline V gene. CDR3: CSVLTVNTEAFF. The CDR3 coding sequence is TGCAGCGTTCTCACAGTGAACACTGAAGCTTTCTTT.

The chain recombines TRBV7-9 with TRBJ2-5, with D perhaps matching TRBD2 (6 bases). V was cut by 2 bases and J by 5 bases, with 15 bases left in between. The CDR3 covers 15 residues. Germline V gives CDR1 SEHNR, CDR2 FQNEAQ (reference sequence). The CDR3 reads CASSLIPGGRETQYF. Here the CDR3 DNA reads TGTGCCAGCAGCTTAATTCCAGGAGGGCGGGAGACCCAGTACTTC.

The chain couples TRBV5-1 to TRBJ2-5; D unclear. Trimming took off 0 bases at V and 1 base at J, with 4 bases between the two ends. CDR3 size: 13 residues. Per germline, CDR1 SGHRS and CDR2 YFSETQ. The CDR3 loop reads CASSLASQETQYF. CDR3 in DNA: TGCGCCAGCAGCTTGGCCAGCCAAGAGACCCAGTACTTC.

The chain uses TRBV27 and TRBJ2-2; D gene unclear. This CDR3 region has 13 residues. Germline V gene data show CDR1 as MNHEY and CDR2 as SMNVEV (reference sequence). The ends were cut back, 3 bases at V and 5 bases at J, with 7 bases in the middle. The CDR3 DNA sequence: TGTGCCAGCAGTTTCGTGTTTACCGGGGAGCTGTTTTTT. Its translation is CASSFVFTGELFF.

The CDR3 sequence: CASSQARELFF. DNA for the CDR3: TGTGCCAGCAGCCAAGCTCGGGAGCTGTTTTTT. The gene calls are TRBV4-2 and TRBJ2-2; D remains unclear. The CDR3 has 11 residues. Germline values: CDR1 LGHNA, CDR2 YNFKEQ. The germline V and J ends were trimmed by 1 base and 9 bases, with 3 bases remaining between them.

This chain links TRBV12-5 with TRBJ1-1; TRBD1 matches 8 bases. This CDR3 has 14 residues. Germline lookup yields CDR1 LGHNT and CDR2 FRNRAP. After removal of 7 bases from V and 4 bases from J, the junction contained 8 bases not matched to a gene. The DNA of the CDR3 is TGTGCTAGTGTTCCCCAGGGGGCGAGCACTGAAGCTTTCTTT. The encoded protein is CASVPQGASTEAFF.

This clone was observed a handful of times. V is TRBV5-6 and J is TRBJ2-5, with D possibly being TRBD1 (6 bases). This CDR3 is built from 13 residues. Germline V CDR1 and CDR2: SGHDT, YYEEEE. Trimming cost V 6 bases and J 4 bases, with 13 bases left between them. The CDR3 sequence is CASKHRGGETQYF. The CDR3 nucleotides are TGTGCCAGCAAACACAGAGGGGGAGAGACCCAGTACTTC.

The chain recombines TRBV7-9 with TRBJ1-3; tentatively, D is TRBD1 (5 bases). The CDR3 runs to 15 residues. The V end lost 2 bases, the J end lost 2 bases, and 10 bases lay between the germline ends. Germline loops: CDR1 SEHNR, CDR2 FQNEAQ (reference sequence). The CDR3 nucleotides are TGTGCCAGCAGCTTATCCCGGACAACTGGAAACACCATATATTTT. Translation gives CASSLSRTTGNTIYF.

V and J are TRBV30 and TRBJ1-4; D gene unclear. CDR1 and CDR2 from the germline V gene are GTSNPN and SVGIG (reference sequence). This CDR3 spans 15 amino acids. The germline V and J ends were trimmed by 4 bases and 8 bases, with 20 bases remaining between them. In DNA, the CDR3 is TGTGCCTGGACCCGTACTCATCCGGGGAGGGAAAAACTGTTTTTT. This codes for CAWTRTHPGREKLFF.

V and J are TRBV2 and TRBJ2-1; TRBD1 aligns across 7 bases. The CDR3 extends over 14 amino acids. J lost 7 bases, V lost 6 bases, and 9 bases had no gene match. Per germline, CDR1 SNHLY and CDR2 FYNNEI. The CDR3 loop is CASRTGTVRNEQFF. The CDR3 DNA reads as TGTGCCAGCAGGACCGGGACAGTAAGAAATGAGCAGTTCTTC.

This clone is a singleton in its sample. The chain joins TRBV5-5 to TRBJ2-5; 9 nucleotides line up with TRBD1. The V and J ends lost 2 bases and 5 bases, in that order; junction bases with no gene match: 7. Germline V lookup: CDR1 SGHKS, CDR2 YYEKEE (reference sequence). CDR3 length: 15 amino acids. CDR3: CASSFRDREGETQYF. As DNA, the CDR3 is TGTGCCAGCAGCTTCCGGGACAGGGAGGGGGAGACCCAGTACTTC. The variable domain in full, completed from reference TRBV5-5 and TRBJ2-5, reads DAGVTQSPTHLIKTRGQQVTLRCSPISGHKSVSWYQQVLGQGPQFIFQYYEKEERGRGNFPDRFSARQFPNYSSELNVNALLLGDSALYLCASSFRDREGETQYFGPGTRLLVL.

This clone showed up just once. The chain links TRBV6-5 to TRBJ2-7, with D possibly being TRBD1 (5 bases). Germline loops: CDR1 MNHEY, CDR2 SVGAGI. The CDR3 is made up of 16 amino acids. The V gene lost 4 bases and the J gene lost 2 bases, with 18 bases spanning the gap. This CDR3 is CASSSQRYRLTYEQYF. CDR3 bases: TGTGCCAGCAGTTCCCAACGGTACAGGCTAACCTACGAGCAGTACTTC.